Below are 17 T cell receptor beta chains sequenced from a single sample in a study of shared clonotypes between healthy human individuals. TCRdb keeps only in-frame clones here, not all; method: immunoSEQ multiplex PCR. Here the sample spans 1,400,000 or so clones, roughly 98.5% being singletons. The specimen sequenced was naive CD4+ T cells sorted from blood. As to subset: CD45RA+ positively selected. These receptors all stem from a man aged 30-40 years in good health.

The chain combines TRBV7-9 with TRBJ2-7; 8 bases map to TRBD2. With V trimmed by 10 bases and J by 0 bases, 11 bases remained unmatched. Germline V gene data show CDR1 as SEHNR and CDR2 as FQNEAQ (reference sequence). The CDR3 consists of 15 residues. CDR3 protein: CATSSFSGTSYEQYF. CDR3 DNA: TGTGCCACCAGTTCGTTTAGCGGGACCTCCTACGAGCAGTACTTC.

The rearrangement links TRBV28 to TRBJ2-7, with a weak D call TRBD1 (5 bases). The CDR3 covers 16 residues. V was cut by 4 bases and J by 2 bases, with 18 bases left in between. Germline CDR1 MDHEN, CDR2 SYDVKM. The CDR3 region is CASSSLPKTVTYEQYF. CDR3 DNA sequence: TGTGCCAGCAGTTCACTCCCCAAGACAGTAACCTACGAGCAGTACTTC. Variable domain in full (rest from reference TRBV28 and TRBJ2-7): DVKVTQSSRYLVKRTGEKVFLECVQDMDHENMFWYRQDPGLGLRLIYFSYDVKMKEKGDIPEGYSVSREKKERFSLILESASTNQTSMYLCASSSLPKTVTYEQYFGPGTRLTVT.

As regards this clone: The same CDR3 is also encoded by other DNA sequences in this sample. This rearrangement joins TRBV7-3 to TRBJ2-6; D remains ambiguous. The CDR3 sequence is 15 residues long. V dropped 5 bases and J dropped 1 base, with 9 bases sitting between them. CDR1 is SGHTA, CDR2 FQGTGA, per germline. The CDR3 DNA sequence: TGTGCCAGCAGCCTAGACTCTTCTGGGGCCAACGTCCTGACTTTC. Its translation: CASSLDSSGANVLTF.

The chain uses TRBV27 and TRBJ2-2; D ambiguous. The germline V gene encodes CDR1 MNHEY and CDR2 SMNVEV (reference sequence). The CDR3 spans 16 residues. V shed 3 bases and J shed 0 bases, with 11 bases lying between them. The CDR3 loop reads CASSFEKRANTGELFF. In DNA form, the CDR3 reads TGTGCCAGCAGTTTTGAGAAGCGAGCGAACACCGGGGAGCTGTTTTTT.

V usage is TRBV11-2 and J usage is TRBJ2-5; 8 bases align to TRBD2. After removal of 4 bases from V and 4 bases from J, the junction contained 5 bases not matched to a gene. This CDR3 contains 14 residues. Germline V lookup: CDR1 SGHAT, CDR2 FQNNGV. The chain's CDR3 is CASSSQSGRETQYF. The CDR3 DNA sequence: TGTGCCAGCAGCTCCCAGAGCGGGAGAGAGACCCAGTACTTC.

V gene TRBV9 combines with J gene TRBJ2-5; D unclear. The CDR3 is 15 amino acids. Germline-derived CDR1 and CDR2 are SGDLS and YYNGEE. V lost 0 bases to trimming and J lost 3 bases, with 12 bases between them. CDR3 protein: CASSVGPTTEETQYF. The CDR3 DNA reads TGTGCCAGCAGCGTAGGTCCTACGACTGAAGAGACCCAGTACTTC.

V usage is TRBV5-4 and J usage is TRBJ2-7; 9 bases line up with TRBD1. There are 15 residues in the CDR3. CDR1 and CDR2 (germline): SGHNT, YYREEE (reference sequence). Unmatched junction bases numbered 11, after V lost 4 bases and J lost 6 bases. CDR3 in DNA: TGTGCCAGCAGCATAACCGGGACAGGGCGGCGCGAGCAGTACTTC. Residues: CASSITGTGRREQYF.

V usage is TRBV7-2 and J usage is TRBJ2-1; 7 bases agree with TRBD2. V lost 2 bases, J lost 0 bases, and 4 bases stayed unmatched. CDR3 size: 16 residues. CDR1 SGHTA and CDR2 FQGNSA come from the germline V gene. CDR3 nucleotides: TGTGCCAGCAGCTTAATAGCGGGTAGCTCCTACAATGAGCAGTTCTTC. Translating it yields CASSLIAGSSYNEQFF.

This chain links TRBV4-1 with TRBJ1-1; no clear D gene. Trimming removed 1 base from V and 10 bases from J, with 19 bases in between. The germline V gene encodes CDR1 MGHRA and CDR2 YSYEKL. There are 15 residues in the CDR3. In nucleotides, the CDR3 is TGCGCCAGCAGCCAAGCCCGGGGAAGTCCTCCTATAGCTTTCTTT. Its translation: CASSQARGSPPIAFF.

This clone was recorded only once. In nucleotides, the CDR3 is TGTGCCAGCAGCCAAGGATGGAACACTGAAGCTTTCTTT. The encoded protein is CASSQGWNTEAFF. The chain joins TRBV7-9 to TRBJ1-1, with D unclear. Trimming cost V 5 bases and J 1 base, with 8 bases left between them. The CDR3 consists of 13 residues. CDR1 and CDR2 from the germline V gene are SEHNR and FQNEAQ (reference sequence).

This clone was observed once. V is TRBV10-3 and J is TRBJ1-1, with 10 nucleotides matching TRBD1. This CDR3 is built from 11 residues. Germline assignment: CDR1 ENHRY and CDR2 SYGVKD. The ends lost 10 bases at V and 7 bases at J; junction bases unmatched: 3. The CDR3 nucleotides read TGTGCCACTGGGACAGGGGATGAAGCTTTCTTT. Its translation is CATGTGDEAFF.

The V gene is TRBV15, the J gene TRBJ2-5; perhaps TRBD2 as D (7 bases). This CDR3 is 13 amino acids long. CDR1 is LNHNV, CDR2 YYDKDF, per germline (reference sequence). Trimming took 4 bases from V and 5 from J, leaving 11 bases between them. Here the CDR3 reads CATSIGGGETQYF. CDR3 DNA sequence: TGTGCCACCAGCATAGGGGGAGGGGAGACCCAGTACTTC.

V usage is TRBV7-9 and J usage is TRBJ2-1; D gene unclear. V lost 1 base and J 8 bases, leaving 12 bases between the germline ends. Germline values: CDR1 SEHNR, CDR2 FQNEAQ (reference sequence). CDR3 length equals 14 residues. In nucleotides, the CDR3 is TGTGCCAGCAGCTTAGATCTGGGTCACGATGAGCAGTTCTTC. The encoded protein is CASSLDLGHDEQFF.

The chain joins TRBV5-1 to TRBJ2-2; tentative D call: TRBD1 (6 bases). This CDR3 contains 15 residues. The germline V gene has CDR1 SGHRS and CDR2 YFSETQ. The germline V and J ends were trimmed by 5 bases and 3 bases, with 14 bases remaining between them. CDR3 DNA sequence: TGCGCCAGCAGACCTGAGGGACACTACACCGGGGAGCTGTTTTTT. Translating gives CASRPEGHYTGELFF.

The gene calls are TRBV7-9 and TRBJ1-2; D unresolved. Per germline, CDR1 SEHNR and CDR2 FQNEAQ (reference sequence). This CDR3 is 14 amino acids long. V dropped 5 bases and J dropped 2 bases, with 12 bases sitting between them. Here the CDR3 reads CASSLMTGNYGYTF. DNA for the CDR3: TGTGCCAGCAGCCTTATGACGGGGAACTATGGCTACACCTTC.

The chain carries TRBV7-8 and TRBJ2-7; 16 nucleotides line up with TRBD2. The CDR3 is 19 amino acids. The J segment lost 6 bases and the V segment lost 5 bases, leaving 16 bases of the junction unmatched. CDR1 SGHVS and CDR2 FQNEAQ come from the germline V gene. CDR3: CASSGTTGLAGGSVSEQYF. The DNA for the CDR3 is TGTGCCAGCAGCGGCACGACGGGACTAGCGGGAGGGTCGGTATCCGAGCAGTACTTC.

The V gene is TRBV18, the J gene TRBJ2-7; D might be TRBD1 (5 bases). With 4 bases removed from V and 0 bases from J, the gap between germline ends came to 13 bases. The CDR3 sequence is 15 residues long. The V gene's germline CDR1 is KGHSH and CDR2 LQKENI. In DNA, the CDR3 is TGTGCCAGCTCACAGGCAGGGTTTCCCTCCTACGAGCAGTACTTC. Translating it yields CASSQAGFPSYEQYF.